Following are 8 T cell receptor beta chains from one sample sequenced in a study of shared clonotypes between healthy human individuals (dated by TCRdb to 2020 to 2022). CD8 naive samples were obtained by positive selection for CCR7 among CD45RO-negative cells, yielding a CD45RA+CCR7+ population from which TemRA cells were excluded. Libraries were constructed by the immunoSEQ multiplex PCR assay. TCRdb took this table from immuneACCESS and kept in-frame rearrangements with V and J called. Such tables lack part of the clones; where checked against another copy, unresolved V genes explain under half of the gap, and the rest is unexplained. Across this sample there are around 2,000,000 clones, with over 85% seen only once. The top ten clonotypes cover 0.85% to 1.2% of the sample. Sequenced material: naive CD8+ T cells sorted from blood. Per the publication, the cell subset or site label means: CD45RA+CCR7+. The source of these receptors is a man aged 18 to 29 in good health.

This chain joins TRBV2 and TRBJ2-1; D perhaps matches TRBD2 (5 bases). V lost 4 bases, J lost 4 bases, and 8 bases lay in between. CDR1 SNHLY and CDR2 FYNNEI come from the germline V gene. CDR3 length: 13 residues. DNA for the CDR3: TGTGCCAGCAGTGCGGACTTTTACAATGAGCAGTTCTTC. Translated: CASSADFYNEQFF.

CDR3 sequence (DNA): TGTGCCAGCAGCTTTTCGTTGGCGGGAGACCTCTCCTACGAGCAGTACTTC. It encodes CASSFSLAGDLSYEQYF. The rearrangement uses TRBV7-8 and TRBJ2-7; TRBD2 aligns across 7 bases. The germline V gene encodes CDR1 SGHVS and CDR2 FQNEAQ. The CDR3 runs 17 residues. V trimming: 3 bases; J trimming: 0 bases; junction bases outside the gene matches: 11. The variable domain in full, with the rest retrieved from reference TRBV7-8 and TRBJ2-7, is GAGVSQSPRYKVAKRGQDVALRCDPISGHVSLFWYQQALGQGPEFLTYFQNEAQLDKSGLPSDRFFAERPEGSVSTLKIQRTQQEDSAVYLCASSFSLAGDLSYEQYFGPGTRLTVT.

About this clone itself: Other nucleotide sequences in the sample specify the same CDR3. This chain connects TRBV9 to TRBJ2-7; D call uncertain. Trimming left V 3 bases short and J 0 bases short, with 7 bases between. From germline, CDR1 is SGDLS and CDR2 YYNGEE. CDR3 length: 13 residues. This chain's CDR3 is CASSAPSSYEQYF. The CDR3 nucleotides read TGTGCCAGCAGCGCTCCGAGCTCCTACGAGCAGTACTTC.

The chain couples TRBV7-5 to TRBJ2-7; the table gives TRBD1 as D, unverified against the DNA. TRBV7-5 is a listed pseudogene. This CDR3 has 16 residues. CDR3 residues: CARSSPPGQGSYEQYF. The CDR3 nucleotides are TGTGCCAGAAGCTCTCCTCCGGGACAGGGTTCCTACGAGCAGTACTTC.

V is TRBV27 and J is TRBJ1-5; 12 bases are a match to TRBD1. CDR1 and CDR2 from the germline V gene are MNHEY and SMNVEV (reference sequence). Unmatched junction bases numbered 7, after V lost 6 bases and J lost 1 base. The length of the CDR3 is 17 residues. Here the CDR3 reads CASRMGTGGGSNQPQHF. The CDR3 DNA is TGTGCCAGCAGGATGGGGACAGGGGGCGGCAGCAATCAGCCCCAGCATTTT.

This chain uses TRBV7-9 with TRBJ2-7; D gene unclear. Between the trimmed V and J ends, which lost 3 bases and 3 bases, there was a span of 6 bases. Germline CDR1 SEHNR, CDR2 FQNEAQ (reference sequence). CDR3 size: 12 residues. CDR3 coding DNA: TGTGCCAGCAGCTTTGACCTCTACGAGCAGTACTTC. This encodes CASSFDLYEQYF.

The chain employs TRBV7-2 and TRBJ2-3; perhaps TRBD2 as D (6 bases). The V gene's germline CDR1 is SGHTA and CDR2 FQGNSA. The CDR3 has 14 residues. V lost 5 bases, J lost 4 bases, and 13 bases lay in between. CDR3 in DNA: TGTGCCAGCAGCAAGAGGGGACTCCCAGATACGCAGTATTTT. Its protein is CASSKRGLPDTQYF.

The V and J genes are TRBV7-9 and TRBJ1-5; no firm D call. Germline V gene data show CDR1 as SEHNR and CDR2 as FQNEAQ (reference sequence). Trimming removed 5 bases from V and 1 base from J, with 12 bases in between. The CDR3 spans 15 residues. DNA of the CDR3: TGTGCCAGCAGCCCGGTTGGATCCAGCAATCAGCCCCAGCATTTT. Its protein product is CASSPVGSSNQPQHF. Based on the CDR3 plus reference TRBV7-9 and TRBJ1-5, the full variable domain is DTGVSQNPRHKITKRGQNVTFRCDPISEHNRLYWYRQTLGQGPEFLTYFQNEAQLEKSRLLSDRFSAERPKGSFSTLEIQRTEQGDSAMYLCASSPVGSSNQPQHFGDGTRLSIL.